One and the same sample provided the 27 T cell receptor beta chains below, sequenced in a study of Graves' ophthalmopathy and Graves' hyperthyroidism. The study amplified TCR beta CDR3 regions using RNA transcripts. Following a first-round RT-PCR that used HTBI primers, a second-round multiplex PCR was carried out. TCRdb called the multiplex PCR reads again in MiXCR, with one record for every CDR3 protein. The sample includes hundreds of thousands of distinct CDR3 sequences, about two fifths of them seen just once. Sequenced material: peripheral blood. The receptors shown here come from an adult man with Graves' ophthalmopathy.

The CDR3 nucleotides are TGCGCCAGCAGCTTGGATTCCTCCGGGGTAGCGGAAAAACTGTTTTTT. This codes for CASSLDSSGVAEKLFF. The rearrangement joins TRBV5-1 to TRBJ1-4; D unclear. Germline CDR1 is SGHRS and CDR2 is YFSETQ. This CDR3 is 16 amino acids long. V was clipped by 0 bases and J by 8 bases, with 17 bases between them.

This clonotype was found a few times. This chain connects TRBV19 to TRBJ1-4; a possible D gene is TRBD1 (5 bases). The length of the CDR3 is 15 residues. Trimming took 4 bases from V and 3 from J, leaving 12 bases between them. CDR1 is LNHDA, CDR2 SQIVND, per germline (reference sequence). The CDR3 DNA follows: TGTGCCAGTAGTAGAGGGTCAGGGTCTAATGAAAAACTGTTTTTT. Amino acids: CASSRGSGSNEKLFF.

This clonotype was seen many times. The chain has TRBV7-6 and TRBJ2-5; TRBD1 matches 8 bases. Germline CDR1 reads SGHVS; CDR2 reads FNYEAQ. This CDR3 has 17 residues. The V gene end was trimmed by 3 bases and the J gene end by 0 bases; junction bases not matched to a gene: 9. The CDR3 is CASSFPLQGVYQETQYF. CDR3 nucleotide sequence: TGTGCCAGCAGCTTCCCGCTACAGGGGGTTTACCAAGAGACCCAGTACTTC.

V usage is TRBV9 and J usage is TRBJ2-2, with TRBD2 matching over 13 bases. CDR3 length: 17 residues. V lost 3 bases and J lost 4; bases outside the gene matches: 6. CDR1 is SGDLS, CDR2 YYNGEE, per germline. CDR3 residues: CASSARLAGGITGELFF. The DNA for the CDR3 is TGTGCCAGCAGCGCTAGACTAGCGGGAGGCATCACCGGGGAGCTGTTTTTT.

Details on this clonotype: A much larger clone differs by one base, so this may be a read error. V is TRBV2 and J is TRBJ2-7; D perhaps matches TRBD1 (5 bases). CDR1 and CDR2 from the germline V gene are SNHLY and FYNNEI. The CDR3 consists of 15 residues. The CDR3 DNA is TGTGCCGGCAGTGACAATGTCAGGGAATCCTACGAGCAGTACTTC. Residues: CAGSDNVRESYEQYF.

This clonotype was recorded at least ten times. This chain links TRBV7-7 with TRBJ2-7; 8 nucleotides align to TRBD1. Trimming removed 2 bases from V and 2 bases from J; junction bases left unmatched: 5. Germline V lookup: CDR1 SSHAT, CDR2 FNYEAQ (reference sequence). This CDR3 comprises 15 residues. The CDR3 sequence is CASSLRQGPAYEQYF. CDR3 DNA: TGTGCCAGCAGCTTAAGACAGGGGCCCGCCTACGAGCAGTACTTC.

This clonotype was counted only a few times. The chain uses TRBV25-1 and TRBJ1-3; maybe TRBD1 (5 bases). The CDR3 is 17 amino acids. Germline V gene data show CDR1 as MGHDK and CDR2 as SYGVNS. Trimming took 4 bases from V and 0 from J, leaving 16 bases between them. The CDR3 nucleotides are TGTGCCAGCAGTGCTATCCCGGGACGGAGCTCTGGAAACACCATATATTTT. Translating gives CASSAIPGRSSGNTIYF.

This clonotype was counted ten times or more. The V and J genes are TRBV10-3 and TRBJ2-2; tentatively, D is TRBD2 (5 bases). V was pared by 5 bases and J by 3 bases, with 10 bases between. The CDR3 runs 14 residues. CDR1 is ENHRY, CDR2 SYGVKD, per germline. CDR3 nucleotide sequence: TGTGCCATCAGTCCGGACTCCTACACCGGGGAGCTGTTTTTT. This encodes CAISPDSYTGELFF.

This sequence joins TRBV24-1 and TRBJ2-5, with TRBD1 matching 10 bases. CDR1 and CDR2 from the germline V gene are KGHDR and SFDVKD. The J segment lost 9 bases and the V segment lost 4 bases, leaving 10 bases of the junction unmatched. The CDR3 extends over 15 amino acids. The CDR3, as DNA: TGTGCCACCAGTGACCGACGGGACAGGGGTCAGCCCCAGTACTTC. Its protein product is CATSDRRDRGQPQYF.

In this sample, this clonotype turned up many times. This chain connects TRBV5-1 to TRBJ2-2; TRBD1 might be the D (6 bases). V lost 5 bases and J 6 bases, leaving 11 bases between the germline ends. This CDR3 spans 13 amino acids. Looked up from germline, CDR1 is SGHRS and CDR2 is YFSETQ. DNA for the CDR3: TGCGCCAGCAGGTACAGGGAGTCCGGGGAGCTGTTTTTT. Protein product: CASRYRESGELFF.

CDR3 DNA sequence: TGTGCCAGCAGGACCGGGACTAGCGGGATTTACGAGCAGTACTTC. Translating it yields CASRTGTSGIYEQYF. The chain employs TRBV6-5 and TRBJ2-7, with TRBD2 identical over 13 bases. Germline CDR1 reads MNHEY; CDR2 reads SVGAGI. This CDR3 is built from 15 residues. V shed 6 bases, J shed 4 bases, and the junction held 6 bases outside the gene matches.

V is TRBV15 and J is TRBJ1-2, with 9 bases aligning to TRBD1. CDR1 and CDR2 (germline): LNHNV, YYDKDF (reference sequence). The length of the CDR3 is 16 residues. Trimming removed 3 bases from V and 4 bases from J; junction bases left unmatched: 9. Here the CDR3 reads CATSSYSGQGFYGYTF. The CDR3 DNA sequence: TGTGCCACCAGCAGTTACTCCGGACAGGGGTTCTATGGCTACACCTTC.

V is TRBV20-1 and J is TRBJ2-7; TRBD2 matches 8 bases. This CDR3 spans 15 amino acids. Unmatched junction bases numbered 10, after V lost 2 bases and J lost 4 bases. Germline V gives CDR1 DFQATT, CDR2 SNEGSKA (reference sequence). CDR3 DNA: TGCAGTGCTAGAAGAAGGGCTAGCGGGCAGTACGAGCAGTACTTC. It codes for CSARRRASGQYEQYF.

On this clonotype itself: It may be a read error: a sequence one base away is much more abundant. This chain joins TRBV11-2 and TRBJ2-7; tentatively, D is TRBD1 or TRBD2 (5 bases each). Germline CDR1 is SGHAT and CDR2 is FQNNGV. The length of the CDR3 is 15 residues. The CDR3 bases are TGTACCAGCAGCTTAGGCAGGGACGGCCCCTACGAGCAGTACTTC. As protein: CTSSLGRDGPYEQYF.

The V gene is TRBV20-1, the J gene TRBJ2-7; 13 bases are shared with TRBD2. The CDR3 is made up of 18 amino acids. Germline V gene data show CDR1 as DFQATT and CDR2 as SNEGSKA (reference sequence). V lost 0 bases to trimming and J lost 0 bases; unmatched junction nucleotides: 8. The CDR3 is CSARETSGGPTDSYEQYF. The CDR3 DNA sequence: TGCAGTGCTAGAGAGACTAGCGGGGGGCCTACCGACTCCTACGAGCAGTACTTC.

The chain joins TRBV19 to TRBJ1-5; TRBD1 agrees at 7 bases. The J call is doubtful: the DNA matches TRBJ2-3 better. The CDR3 totals 15 residues. Germline CDR1 LNHDA, CDR2 SQIVND (reference sequence). The CDR3 spells CASSMWDSDNQPQYF. The DNA for the CDR3 is TGTGCCAGTAGTATGTGGGACAGTGACAATCAGCCCCAGTATTTT.

This clonotype appeared many times. The rearrangement uses TRBV5-1 and TRBJ2-5; 8 bases line up with TRBD2. Germline V lookup: CDR1 SGHRS, CDR2 YFSETQ. The CDR3 consists of 15 residues. Trimming at V came to 0 bases and at J to 3 bases, leaving 4 bases not matched to a gene. In DNA, the CDR3 is TGCGCCAGCAGCTTGGAGACTAGCGTCAAAGAGACCCAGTACTTC. It translates to CASSLETSVKETQYF.

The chain is built from TRBV27 and TRBJ2-7, with D perhaps given as TRBD1 or TRBD2 (6 bases each). The CDR3 sequence is 13 residues long. V dropped 8 bases and J dropped 2 bases, with 13 bases sitting between them. Per the germline V gene, CDR1 is MNHEY and CDR2 is SMNVEV (reference sequence). The CDR3, as DNA: TGTGCCAGCCAAGGGGGGACTCCCTACGAGCAGTACTTC. Its translation: CASQGGTPYEQYF.

Remarks on this clonotype: This may stem from a read error, because a much larger clone lies one nucleotide away. The chain links TRBV19 to TRBJ1-2; TRBD1 matches 7 bases. The V gene's germline CDR1 is LNHDA and CDR2 SQIVND (reference sequence). This CDR3 comprises 13 residues. CDR3 nucleotide sequence: TGTGCCGGTAGAGGGACAGAAAACTATGGCTACACCTTC. This codes for CAGRGTENYGYTF. The variable domain in full, completed from reference TRBV19 and TRBJ1-2, reads DGGITQSPKYLFRKEGQNVTLSCEQNLNHDAMYWYRQDPGQGLRLIYYSQIVNDFQKGDIAEGYSVSREKKESFPLTVTSAQKNPTAFYLCAGRGTENYGYTFGSGTRLTVV.

The rearrangement joins TRBV29-1 to TRBJ1-2; D is undetermined. The CDR3 runs 11 residues. Trimming removed 8 bases at V and 1 base at J, with 8 bases between. Germline V CDR1 and CDR2: SQVTM, ANQGSEA. In nucleotides, the CDR3 is TGCAGCTTGGCCCATAACTATGGCTACACCTTC. Its protein is CSLAHNYGYTF.

This clonotype came up a few times. The chain combines TRBV25-1 with TRBJ2-3; no clear D. CDR1 is MGHDK and CDR2 is SYGVNS in the germline V gene. The length of the CDR3 is 16 residues. V was trimmed by 6 bases and J by 6 bases, leaving 22 bases between them. This CDR3 reads CASSLTLGYLSDTQYF. In DNA form, the CDR3 reads TGTGCCAGCAGCCTGACGTTGGGGTACTTATCCGATACGCAGTATTTT.

With respect to this clonotype: This may be a read error, as it is one base from a much larger clone. The chain joins TRBV9 to TRBJ2-2, with D possibly called TRBD1 or TRBD2 (5 bases each). CDR3 length equals 14 residues. Germline-derived CDR1 and CDR2 are SGDLS and YYNGEE. CDR3 sequence (DNA): TGCGCCAGCAGCTCAGGGTGGAACACCGGGGAGCTGGTTTTT. This translates into CASSSGWNTGELVF.

A remark on this clonotype: Compared with germline, one end of the junction differs, possibly owing to a read error. This rearrangement joins TRBV20-1 to TRBJ2-7; D is possibly TRBD2 (5 bases). CDR3 length: 12 amino acids. CDR1 is DFQATT, CDR2 SNEGSKA, per germline (reference sequence). CDR3 in DNA: TGCAGTACTAGATCCAGTAATTACGAGCAGTACTTC. This codes for CSTRSSNYEQYF.

The V gene is TRBV20-1, the J gene TRBJ1-2; 10 bases align to TRBD1. The CDR3 consists of 13 residues. With V trimmed by 2 bases and J by 8 bases, 5 bases remained unmatched. The germline gives CDR1 DFQATT, CDR2 SNEGSKA (reference sequence). CDR3 nucleotide sequence: TGCAGTGCTAGACCGGACAGGGGGGGAGGCTACACCTTC. This translates into CSARPDRGGGYTF.

This clonotype was found a few times. This rearrangement joins TRBV27 to TRBJ1-1; the D is unclear. Germline V gives CDR1 MNHEY, CDR2 SMNVEV (reference sequence). Between the trimmed V and J ends, which lost 5 bases and 3 bases, there was a span of 10 bases. The CDR3 is 13 amino acids. The CDR3 loop is CASSIGIDTEAFF. The DNA for the CDR3 is TGTGCCAGCAGTATTGGGATCGACACTGAAGCTTTCTTT.

The CDR3, as DNA: TGCAGTGCCACCCAGACCTCCTACGAGCAGTACTTC. Translating it yields CSATQTSYEQYF. V usage is TRBV20-1 and J usage is TRBJ2-7; D unclear. V was cut by 6 bases and J by 0 bases, with 9 bases left in between. This CDR3 has 12 amino acids. Per the germline V gene, CDR1 is DFQATT and CDR2 is SNEGSKA (reference sequence).

This sequence joins TRBV5-1 and TRBJ1-2; D is perhaps TRBD1 (6 bases). V was clipped by 3 bases and J by 6 bases, with 18 bases between them. This CDR3 is built from 15 residues. Germline assignment: CDR1 SGHRS and CDR2 YFSETQ. CDR3 loop: CASSSAPGVVDGYTF. The CDR3 coding sequence is TGCGCCAGCAGCTCAGCGCCAGGGGTAGTGGATGGCTACACCTTC. Full variable domain (outside the CDR3, taken from reference TRBV5-1 and TRBJ1-2): KAGVTQTPRYLIKTRGQQVTLSCSPISGHRSVSWYQQTPGQGLQFLFEYFSETQRNKGNFPGRFSGRQFSNSRSEMNVSTLELGDSALYLCASSSAPGVVDGYTFGSGTRLTVV.